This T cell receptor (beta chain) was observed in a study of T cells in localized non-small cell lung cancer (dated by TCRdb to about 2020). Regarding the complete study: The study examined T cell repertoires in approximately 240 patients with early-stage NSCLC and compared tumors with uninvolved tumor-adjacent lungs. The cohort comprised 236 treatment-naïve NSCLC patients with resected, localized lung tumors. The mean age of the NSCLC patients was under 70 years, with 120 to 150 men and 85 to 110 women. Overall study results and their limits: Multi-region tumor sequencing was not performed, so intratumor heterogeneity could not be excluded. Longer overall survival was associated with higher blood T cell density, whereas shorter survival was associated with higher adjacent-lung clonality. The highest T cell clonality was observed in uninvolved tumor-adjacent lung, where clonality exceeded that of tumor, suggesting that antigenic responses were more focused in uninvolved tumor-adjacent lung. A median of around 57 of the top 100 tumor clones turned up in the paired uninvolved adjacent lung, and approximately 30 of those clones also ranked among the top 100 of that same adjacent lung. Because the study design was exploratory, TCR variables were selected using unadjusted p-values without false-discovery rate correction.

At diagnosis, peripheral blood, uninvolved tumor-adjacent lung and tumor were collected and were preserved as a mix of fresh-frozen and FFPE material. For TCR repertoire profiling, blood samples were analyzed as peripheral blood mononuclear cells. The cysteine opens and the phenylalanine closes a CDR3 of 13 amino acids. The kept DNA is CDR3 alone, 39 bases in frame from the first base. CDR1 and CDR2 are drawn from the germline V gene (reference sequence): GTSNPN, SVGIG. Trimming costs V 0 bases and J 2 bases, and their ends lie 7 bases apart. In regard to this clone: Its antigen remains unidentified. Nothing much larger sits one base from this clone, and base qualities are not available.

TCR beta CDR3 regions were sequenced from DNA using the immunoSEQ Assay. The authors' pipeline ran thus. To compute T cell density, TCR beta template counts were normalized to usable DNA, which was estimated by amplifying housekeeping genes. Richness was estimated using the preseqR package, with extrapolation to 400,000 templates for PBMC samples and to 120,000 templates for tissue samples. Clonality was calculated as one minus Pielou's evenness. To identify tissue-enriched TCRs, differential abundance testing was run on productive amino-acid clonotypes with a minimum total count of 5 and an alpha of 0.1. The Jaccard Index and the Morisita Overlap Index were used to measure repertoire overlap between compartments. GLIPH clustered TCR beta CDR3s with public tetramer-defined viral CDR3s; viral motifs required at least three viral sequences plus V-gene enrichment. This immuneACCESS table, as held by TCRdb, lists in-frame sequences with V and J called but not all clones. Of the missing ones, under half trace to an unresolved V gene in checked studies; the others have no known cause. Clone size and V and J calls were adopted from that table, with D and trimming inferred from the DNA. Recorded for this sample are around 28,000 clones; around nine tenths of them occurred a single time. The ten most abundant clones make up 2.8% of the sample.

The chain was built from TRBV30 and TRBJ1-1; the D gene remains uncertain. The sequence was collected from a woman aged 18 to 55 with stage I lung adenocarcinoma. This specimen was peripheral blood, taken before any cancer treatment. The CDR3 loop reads CAWSVRENTEAFF. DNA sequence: TGTGCCTGGAGTGTTCGAGAAAACACTGAAGCTTTCTTT.